This T cell receptor beta chain originates from a study of cytomegalovirus exposure and HLA in healthy donors. Findings and limits, study-wide: Specific recognition of CMV antigens was confirmed in vitro for a few chains (all CMV-associated).

The CDR3 loop spans 14 amino acids. Germline values: CDR1 SQVTM, CDR2 ANQGSEA. With 3 bases removed from V and 4 bases from J, the gap between germline ends came to 13 bases. The PCR had 60 Vbeta and 13 Jbeta primers. Profiling relied on immunoSEQ multiplex PCR, and the TCRdb table lists in-frame clones only, not all of them. This repertoire shows 90,000 to 120,000 clones, 70% to 85% found once; its top ten account for about 4.3%. In regard to this clone: What it binds is not known.

V usage is TRBV29-1 and J usage is TRBJ2-1; D ambiguous. The sample was PBMCs. The source is a male donor in good health and CMV-seronegative. The CDR3 region is CSVENSLSYNEQFF. In DNA form, the CDR3 reads TGCAGCGTTGAGAATTCGCTCAGTTACAATGAGCAGTTCTTC.